The clone carrying this T cell receptor beta chain was found many times. Its antigen is undetermined. In making TCR beta libraries, quantitative 5'-RACE with molecular barcodes was used. TCRdb analysed the 5' RACE reads with MiXCR anew, one entry per CDR3 protein. This sample has 500,000 or so distinct CDR3 sequences; roughly 5.2% occur once, and the top ten carry 3% to 4%. The sample belongs to a study of CD8 T cells in ankylosing spondylitis. Study-level points and caveats: The authors reported significant enrichment of disease-linked clones in matched ankylosing spondylitis synovial fluid. Clones linked to the disease showed a CD8+ phenotype. They occurred at relatively low frequencies in peripheral blood. Ankylosing spondylitis blood appeared to carry a characteristic TCR beta motif of roughly 8 highly homologous variants.

The sequencing input was blood, either unsorted or a sorted T cell fraction (not recorded which). The sequence came from a male donor with ankylosing spondylitis.

For the CDR3, the DNA is TGTGCCAGCAGTTTAAAGGTCTATGGAGGCTACACCTTC. It yields the protein CASSLKVYGGYTF. The rearrangement links TRBV28 to TRBJ1-2; D remains ambiguous. Trimming took off 2 bases at V and 8 bases at J, with 12 bases between the two ends. Looked up from germline, CDR1 is MDHEN and CDR2 is SYDVKM. This CDR3 contains 13 residues.